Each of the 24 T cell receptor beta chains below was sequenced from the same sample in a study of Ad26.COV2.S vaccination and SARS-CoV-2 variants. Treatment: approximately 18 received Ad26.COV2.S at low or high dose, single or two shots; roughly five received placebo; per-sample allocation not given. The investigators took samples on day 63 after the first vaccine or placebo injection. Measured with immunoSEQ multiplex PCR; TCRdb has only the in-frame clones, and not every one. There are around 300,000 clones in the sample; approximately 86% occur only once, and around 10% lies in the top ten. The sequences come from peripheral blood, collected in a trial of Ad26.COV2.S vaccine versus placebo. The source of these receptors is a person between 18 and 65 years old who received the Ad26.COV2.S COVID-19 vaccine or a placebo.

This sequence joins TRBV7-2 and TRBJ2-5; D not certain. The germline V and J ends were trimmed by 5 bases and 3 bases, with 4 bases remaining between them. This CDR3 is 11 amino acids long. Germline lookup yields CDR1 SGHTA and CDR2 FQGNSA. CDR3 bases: TGTGCCAGCAGCATTAAAGAGACCCAGTACTTC. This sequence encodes CASSIKETQYF.

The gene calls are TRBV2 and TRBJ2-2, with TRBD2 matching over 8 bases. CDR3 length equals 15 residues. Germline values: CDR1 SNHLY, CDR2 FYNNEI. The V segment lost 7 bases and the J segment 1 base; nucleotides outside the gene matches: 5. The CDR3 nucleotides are TGTGCCAGCACCATAGCGGGGAGGAACACCGGGGAGCTGTTTTTT. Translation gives CASTIAGRNTGELFF.

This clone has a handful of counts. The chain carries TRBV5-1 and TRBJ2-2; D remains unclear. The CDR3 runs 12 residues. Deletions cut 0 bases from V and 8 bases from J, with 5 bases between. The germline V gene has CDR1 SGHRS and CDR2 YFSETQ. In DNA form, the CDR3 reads TGCGCCAGCAGCTTGGGGGCAGGGGAGCTGTTTTTT. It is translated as CASSLGAGELFF.

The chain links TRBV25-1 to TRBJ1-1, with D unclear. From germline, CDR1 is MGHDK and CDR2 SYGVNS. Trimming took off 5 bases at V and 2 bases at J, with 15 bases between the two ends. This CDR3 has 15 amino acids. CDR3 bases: TGTGCCAGCAGTACTCTAGGAGTGGTAAACACTGAAGCTTTCTTT. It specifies CASSTLGVVNTEAFF.

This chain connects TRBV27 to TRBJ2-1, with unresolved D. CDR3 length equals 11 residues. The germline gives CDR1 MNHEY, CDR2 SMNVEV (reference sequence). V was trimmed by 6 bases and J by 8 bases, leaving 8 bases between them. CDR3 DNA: TGTGCCAGCAGGCCCCGTCATGAGCAGTTCTTC. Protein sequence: CASRPRHEQFF.

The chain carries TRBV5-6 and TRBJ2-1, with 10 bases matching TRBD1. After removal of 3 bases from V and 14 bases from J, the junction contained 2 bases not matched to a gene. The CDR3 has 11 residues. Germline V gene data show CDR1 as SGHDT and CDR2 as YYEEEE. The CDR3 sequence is CASSYGQGEFF. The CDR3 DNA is TGTGCCAGCAGCTATGGACAGGGGGAGTTCTTC.

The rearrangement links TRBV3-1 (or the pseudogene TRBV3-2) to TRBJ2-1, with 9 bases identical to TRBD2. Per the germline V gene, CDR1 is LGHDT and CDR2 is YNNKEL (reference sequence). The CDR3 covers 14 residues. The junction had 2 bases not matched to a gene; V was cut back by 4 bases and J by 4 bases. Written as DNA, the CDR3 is TGTGCCAGCAGCCCGGGACTAGCTTACAATGAGCAGTTCTTC. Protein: CASSPGLAYNEQFF.

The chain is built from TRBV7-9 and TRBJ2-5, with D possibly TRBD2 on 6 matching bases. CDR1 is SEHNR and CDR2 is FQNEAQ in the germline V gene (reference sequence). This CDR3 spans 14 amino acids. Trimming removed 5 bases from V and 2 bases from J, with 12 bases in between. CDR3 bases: TGTGCCAGCAGCCCCAGTGGACTACAAGAGACCCAGTACTTC. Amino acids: CASSPSGLQETQYF.

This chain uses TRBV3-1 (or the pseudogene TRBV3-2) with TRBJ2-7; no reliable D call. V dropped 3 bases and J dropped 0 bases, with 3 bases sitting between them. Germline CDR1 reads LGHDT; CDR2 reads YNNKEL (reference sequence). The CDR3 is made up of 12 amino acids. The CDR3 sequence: CASSQYSYEQYF. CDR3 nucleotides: TGTGCCAGCAGCCAGTACTCCTACGAGCAGTACTTC.

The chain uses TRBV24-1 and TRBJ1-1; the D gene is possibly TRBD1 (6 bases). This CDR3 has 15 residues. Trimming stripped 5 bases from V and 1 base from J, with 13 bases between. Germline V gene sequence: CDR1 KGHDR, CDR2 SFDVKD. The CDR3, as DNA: TGTGCCACCAGTGGTTACAGGGATGGGAACACTGAAGCTTTCTTT. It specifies CATSGYRDGNTEAFF.

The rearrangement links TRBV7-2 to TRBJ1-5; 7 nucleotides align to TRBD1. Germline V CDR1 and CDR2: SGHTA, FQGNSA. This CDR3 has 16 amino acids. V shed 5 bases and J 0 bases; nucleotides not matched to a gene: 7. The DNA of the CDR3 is TGTGCCAGCAGCCCTCAGGGGGTCTATAGCAATCAGCCCCAGCATTTT. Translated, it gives CASSPQGVYSNQPQHF.

The CDR3 region is CASSLGVGHNYGYTF. In DNA form, the CDR3 reads TGTGCCAGCAGCTTGGGAGTGGGACATAACTATGGCTACACCTTC. This chain links TRBV7-9 with TRBJ1-2, with D possibly TRBD1 on 6 matching bases. Trimming left V 3 bases short and J 1 base short, with 12 bases between. CDR1 is SEHNR and CDR2 is FQNEAQ in the germline V gene (reference sequence). CDR3 length equals 15 residues.

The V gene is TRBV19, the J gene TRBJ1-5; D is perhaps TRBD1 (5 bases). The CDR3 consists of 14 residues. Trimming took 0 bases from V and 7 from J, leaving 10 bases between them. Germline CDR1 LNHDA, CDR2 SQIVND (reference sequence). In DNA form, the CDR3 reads TGTGCCAGTAGTATAGAAAGGGGCAGGCAGCCCCAGCATTTT. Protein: CASSIERGRQPQHF.

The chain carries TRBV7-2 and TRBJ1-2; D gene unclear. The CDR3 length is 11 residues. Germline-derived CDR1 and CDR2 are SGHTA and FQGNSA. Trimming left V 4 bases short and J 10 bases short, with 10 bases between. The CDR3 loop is CASSSGIDYTF. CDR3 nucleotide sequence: TGTGCCAGCAGCTCGGGGATCGACTACACCTTC.

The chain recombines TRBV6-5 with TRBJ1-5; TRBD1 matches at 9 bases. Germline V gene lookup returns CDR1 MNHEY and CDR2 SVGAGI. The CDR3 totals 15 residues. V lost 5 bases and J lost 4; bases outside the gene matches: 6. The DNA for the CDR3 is TGTGCCAGCAGTAGGAGACAGGGGGAAAATCAGCCCCAGCATTTT. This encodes CASSRRQGENQPQHF.

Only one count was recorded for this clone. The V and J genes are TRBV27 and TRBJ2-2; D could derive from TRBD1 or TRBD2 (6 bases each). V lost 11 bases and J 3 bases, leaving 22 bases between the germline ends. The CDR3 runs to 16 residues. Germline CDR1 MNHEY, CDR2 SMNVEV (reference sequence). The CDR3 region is CAASGWGAGDTGELFF. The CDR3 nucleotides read TGTGCCGCTTCTGGTTGGGGGGCAGGGGACACCGGGGAGCTGTTTTTT.

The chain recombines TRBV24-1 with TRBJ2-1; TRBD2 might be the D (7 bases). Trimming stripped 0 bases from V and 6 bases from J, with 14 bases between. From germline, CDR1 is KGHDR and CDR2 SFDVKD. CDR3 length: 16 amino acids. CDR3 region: CATSDLPAGEGNEQFF. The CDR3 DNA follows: TGTGCCACCAGTGATTTGCCGGCAGGGGAGGGCAATGAGCAGTTCTTC.

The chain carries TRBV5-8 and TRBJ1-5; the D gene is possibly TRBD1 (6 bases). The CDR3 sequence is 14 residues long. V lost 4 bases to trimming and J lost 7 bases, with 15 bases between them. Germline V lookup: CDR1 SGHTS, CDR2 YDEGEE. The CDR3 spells CASSPGQKGQPQHF. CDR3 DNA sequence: TGTGCCAGCAGCCCCGGACAGAAGGGACAGCCCCAGCATTTT.

CDR3 sequence: CASSIVAGENNEQFF. CDR3 bases: TGTGCCAGTAGTATCGTAGCGGGGGAAAACAATGAGCAGTTCTTC. The V gene is TRBV19, the J gene TRBJ2-1, with TRBD2 matching over 9 bases. Germline CDR1 and CDR2: LNHDA and SQIVND (reference sequence). J was trimmed by 5 bases and V by 3 bases; bases with no gene match: 5. The CDR3 is made up of 15 amino acids.

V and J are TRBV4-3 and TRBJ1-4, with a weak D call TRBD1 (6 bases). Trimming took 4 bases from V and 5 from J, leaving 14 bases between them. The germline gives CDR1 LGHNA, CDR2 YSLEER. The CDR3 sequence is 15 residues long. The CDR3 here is CASSPEFRGNEKLFF. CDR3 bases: TGCGCCAGCAGCCCAGAATTTAGGGGGAATGAAAAACTGTTTTTT.

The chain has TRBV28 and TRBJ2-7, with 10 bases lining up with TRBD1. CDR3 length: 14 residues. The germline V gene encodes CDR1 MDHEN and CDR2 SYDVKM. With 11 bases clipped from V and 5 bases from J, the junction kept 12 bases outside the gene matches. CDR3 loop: CASGGGTGANEQYF. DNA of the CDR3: TGTGCCTCTGGGGGAGGGACAGGGGCTAACGAGCAGTACTTC.

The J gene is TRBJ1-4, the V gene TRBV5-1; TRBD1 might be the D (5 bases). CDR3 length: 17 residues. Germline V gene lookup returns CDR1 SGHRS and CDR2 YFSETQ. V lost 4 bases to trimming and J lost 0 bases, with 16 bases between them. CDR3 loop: CASSRDSSLTTNEKLFF. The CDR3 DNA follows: TGCGCCAGCAGCCGGGACTCTTCCTTGACAACTAATGAAAAACTGTTTTTT.

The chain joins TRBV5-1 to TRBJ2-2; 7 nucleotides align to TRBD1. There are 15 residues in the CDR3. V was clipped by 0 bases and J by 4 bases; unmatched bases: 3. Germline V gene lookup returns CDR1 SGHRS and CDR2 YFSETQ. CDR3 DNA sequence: TGCGCCAGCAGCTTGGGAGCAGGGGGCACCGGGGAGCTGTTTTTT. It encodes CASSLGAGGTGELFF.

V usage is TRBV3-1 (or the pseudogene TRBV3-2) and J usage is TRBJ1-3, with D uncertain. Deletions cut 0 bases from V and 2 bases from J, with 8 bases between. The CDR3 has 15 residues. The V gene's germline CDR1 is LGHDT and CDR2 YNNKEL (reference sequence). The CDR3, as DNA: TGTGCCAGCAGCCAAGAACCAGGAGCTGGAAACACCATATATTTT. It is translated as CASSQEPGAGNTIYF.